This T cell receptor (beta chain) was observed in a study of blood T cell repertoires in COVID-19. Study overall: Material from acute and convalescent COVID-19 was sourced from the United States, Italy and Spain.

The CDR3 consists of 15 residues. Germline V lookup: CDR1 SGHNT, CDR2 YENEEA. Trimming took 3 bases from V and 4 from J, leaving 15 bases between them. Some clones are missing from TCRdb's copy, which holds only in-frame ones; the method was immunoSEQ multiplex PCR. The data show fewer than 250,000 clones, 83% seen once. The specimen was peripheral blood. The V and J genes are TRBV11-3 and TRBJ2-5; a weak D match, TRBD1 (5 bases). The sequence came from a human donor in a cohort sampled during active COVID-19. In DNA, the CDR3 is TGTGCCAGCAGCTTGGGCCAGGGAAGAGGAGAGACCCAGTACTTC. Its translation: CASSLGQGRGETQYF.